These 25 T cell receptor beta chains originate from one sample sequenced in a study of T cell clones after liver transplantation. Here immunoSEQ multiplex PCR was the method, and the copy in TCRdb shows in-frame clones only, minus some. The sample holds 75,000 to 85,000 clones, approximately 87% seen once. The input for sequencing was CD4+ T cells from blood, taken at the 22-month timepoint. The source is a human patient who received a liver transplant. Some T cells may be provided by the graft donor.

The gene calls are TRBV6-6 and TRBJ2-3; no reliable D call. The germline gives CDR1 MNHNY, CDR2 SVGAGI (reference sequence). V was pared by 6 bases and J by 2 bases, with 3 bases between. The CDR3 length is 11 residues. The CDR3 reads CASRLTDTQYF. The CDR3 nucleotides are TGTGCCAGCAGGCTCACAGATACGCAGTATTTT.

The chain is built from TRBV7-3 and TRBJ2-2; possibly TRBD2 for D (5 bases). Germline assignment: CDR1 SGHTA and CDR2 FQGTGA. Trimming removed 1 base at V and 1 base at J, with 10 bases between. The CDR3 spans 16 residues. Here the CDR3 reads CASSLRPGLNTGELFF. CDR3 bases: TGTGCCAGCAGCTTAAGGCCGGGATTGAACACCGGGGAGCTGTTTTTT.

J is TRBJ2-5 and V is TRBV6-6, with D possibly matching TRBD2 (5 bases). V was shortened by 4 bases and J by 5 bases, with 14 bases between the two germline ends. Germline V gives CDR1 MNHNY, CDR2 SVGAGI (reference sequence). The CDR3 contains 14 residues. CDR3 DNA sequence: TGTGCCAGCAGTTCGGACTTAAACCGGGAGACCCAGTACTTC. Translated, it gives CASSSDLNRETQYF.

By share of the sample, this clone is medium-sized. The genes are TRBV10-3 and TRBJ2-2; possibly TRBD2 for D (5 bases). The V end lost 0 bases, the J end lost 3 bases, and 5 bases lay between the germline ends. The CDR3 has 14 amino acids. Germline CDR1 is ENHRY and CDR2 is SYGVKD. CDR3 sequence: CAISESGDTGELFF. DNA for the CDR3: TGTGCCATCAGTGAGTCGGGAGACACCGGGGAGCTGTTTTTT.

The table lists this clone with a few counts. V usage is TRBV7-2 and J usage is TRBJ2-7, with D possibly matching TRBD2 (5 bases). Germline V CDR1 and CDR2: SGHTA, FQGNSA. Trimming removed 3 bases at V and 7 bases at J, with 10 bases between. The CDR3 covers 12 residues. CDR3: CASSFTRGEQYF. CDR3 sequence (DNA): TGTGCCAGCAGCTTTACTAGAGGGGAGCAGTACTTC.

The chain is built from TRBV6-5 and TRBJ2-5, with a weak D call TRBD2 (5 bases). This CDR3 has 14 amino acids. Germline assignment: CDR1 MNHEY and CDR2 SVGAGI. With 2 bases removed from V and 5 bases from J, the gap between germline ends came to 12 bases. CDR3 DNA: TGTGCCAGCAGTTACCACCCGGGAAGGGAGACCCAGTACTTC. Amino acid sequence: CASSYHPGRETQYF.

The gene calls are TRBV6-5 and TRBJ2-5; perhaps TRBD2 as D (6 bases). CDR3 size: 14 residues. Looked up from germline, CDR1 is MNHEY and CDR2 is SVGAGI. V lost 6 bases, J lost 0 bases, and 11 bases lay in between. CDR3 nucleotide sequence: TGTGCCAGCAGCAGCGGGCTCTACCAAGAGACCCAGTACTTC. It codes for CASSSGLYQETQYF.

This chain joins TRBV11-2 and TRBJ2-6; no definite D call. With 5 bases removed from V and 2 bases from J, the gap between germline ends came to 10 bases. The CDR3 consists of 15 residues. Germline V gene sequence: CDR1 SGHAT, CDR2 FQNNGV. The CDR3 sequence: CASSTGPPGANVLTF. For the CDR3, the DNA is TGTGCCAGCAGCACCGGACCTCCTGGGGCCAACGTCCTGACTTTC.

The J gene is TRBJ2-7, the V gene TRBV28; 9 nucleotides line up with TRBD2. The CDR3 has 12 amino acids. Per germline, CDR1 MDHEN and CDR2 SYDVKM. Losses at the gene ends were 6 bases for V and 4 bases for J; bases not matched to a gene: 1. The CDR3 nucleotides are TGTGCCAGCAGGACTAGCGGTTACGAGCAGTACTTC. This translates into CASRTSGYEQYF.

This clone has only one observation. The V and J genes are TRBV6-1 and TRBJ2-3, with a possible D match to TRBD1 (5 bases). In germline, CDR1 is MNHNS, CDR2 SASEGT. The CDR3 has 13 residues. V shed 2 bases and J shed 10 bases, with 13 bases lying between them. DNA for the CDR3: TGTGCCAGCAGTGAATGGGGCAGAGAGGCGCAGTATTTT. Translation gives CASSEWGREAQYF.

The CDR3 loop reads CASSPPGDTQYF. DNA for the CDR3: TGTGCCAGCAGCCCACCGGGAGATACGCAGTATTTT. The rearrangement uses TRBV7-9 and TRBJ2-3; D remains ambiguous. V was trimmed by 5 bases and J by 5 bases, leaving 8 bases between them. The germline V gene has CDR1 SEHNR and CDR2 FQNEAQ (reference sequence). This CDR3 has 12 residues.

The rearrangement joins TRBV4-2 to TRBJ2-2; the D is unclear. The CDR3 is 15 residues long. The V end lost 2 bases, the J end lost 1 base, and 8 bases lay between the germline ends. CDR1 LGHNA and CDR2 YNFKEQ come from the germline V gene. The CDR3 loop reads CASSQISGNTGELFF. As DNA, the CDR3 is TGTGCCAGCAGCCAAATTAGTGGGAACACCGGGGAGCTGTTTTTT.

This chain uses TRBV19 with TRBJ1-2; weak D call: TRBD1 (6 bases). This CDR3 region has 14 residues. From germline, CDR1 is LNHDA and CDR2 SQIVND (reference sequence). V was trimmed by 8 bases and J by 2 bases, leaving 15 bases between them. This CDR3 reads CASASRGSNYGYTF. CDR3 nucleotide sequence: TGTGCCAGTGCGAGTAGGGGGAGCAACTATGGCTACACCTTC.

This clone was picked up a small number of times. The V call is TRBV5-4, the J call TRBJ1-2; a possible D gene is TRBD1 (5 bases). The length of the CDR3 is 13 residues. The germline V and J ends were trimmed by 0 bases and 8 bases, with 11 bases remaining between them. Germline lookup yields CDR1 SGHNT and CDR2 YYREEE (reference sequence). The CDR3 is CASSLDRRSGYTF. CDR3 in DNA: TGTGCCAGCAGCTTGGACAGGCGGTCGGGCTACACCTTC.

The chain is built from TRBV19 and TRBJ1-1; D is unclear. Germline V lookup: CDR1 LNHDA, CDR2 SQIVND (reference sequence). V shed 6 bases and J shed 6 bases, with 14 bases lying between them. The CDR3 spans 13 residues. In nucleotides, the CDR3 is TGTGCCAGTAGGGACCGCGGTCAGGCTGAAGCTTTCTTT. This translates into CASRDRGQAEAFF.

V and J are TRBV7-3 and TRBJ2-7; weak D call: TRBD2 (6 bases). Trimming removed 5 bases from V and 4 bases from J, with 15 bases in between. CDR1 and CDR2 (germline): SGHTA, FQGTGA. CDR3 length equals 14 residues. The CDR3 bases are TGTGCCAGCAGCCCGTCCGGGCGGGGATACGAGCAGTACTTC. Protein product: CASSPSGRGYEQYF.

V and J are TRBV11-3 and TRBJ2-5; D remains unclear. V gave up 5 bases and J gave up 4 bases, with 11 bases separating them. The CDR3 is 13 amino acids. Germline V gene data show CDR1 as SGHNT and CDR2 as YENEEA. Here the CDR3 reads CASSLGPRETQYF. CDR3 nucleotides: TGTGCCAGCAGCCTAGGTCCGCGAGAGACCCAGTACTTC.

V is TRBV7-3 and J is TRBJ2-7; D not resolved. This CDR3 is built from 11 residues. V was trimmed by 6 bases and J by 4 bases, leaving 7 bases between them. Germline CDR1 and CDR2: SGHTA and FQGTGA. CDR3 loop: CASSSWYEQYF. CDR3 coding DNA: TGTGCCAGCAGTTCGTGGTACGAGCAGTACTTC.

This clone is a singleton in its sample. The chain uses TRBV19 and TRBJ1-2; 9 nucleotides agree with TRBD1. The CDR3 is made up of 15 amino acids. J gave up 2 bases and V 6 bases, and 7 bases lay outside the gene matches. Germline CDR1 and CDR2: LNHDA and SQIVND (reference sequence). CDR3: CASRKRTGENYGYTF. The DNA for the CDR3 is TGTGCCAGTAGGAAGCGGACAGGGGAGAACTATGGCTACACCTTC.

The chain is built from TRBV18 and TRBJ2-3; D remains unclear. Between the trimmed V and J ends, which lost 6 bases and 6 bases, there was a span of 13 bases. This CDR3 is 13 amino acids long. CDR1 and CDR2 (germline): KGHSH, LQKENI. The CDR3 spells CASSRHERDTQYF. The CDR3 DNA sequence: TGTGCCAGCTCCCGACACGAGAGGGATACGCAGTATTTT.

The V call is TRBV30, the J call TRBJ1-1, with TRBD1 as a possible D gene (6 bases). Trimming cost V 4 bases and J 6 bases, with 12 bases left between them. The CDR3 runs 12 residues. The germline gives CDR1 GTSNPN, CDR2 SVGIG (reference sequence). CDR3 in DNA: TGTGCCTGGACCCAGGGGCTCCCTGAAGCTTTCTTT. It encodes CAWTQGLPEAFF.

The chain recombines TRBV18 with TRBJ2-7, with 8 bases identical to TRBD2. Trimming removed 1 base from V and 4 bases from J; junction bases left unmatched: 12. Germline V gene lookup returns CDR1 KGHSH and CDR2 LQKENI. The length of the CDR3 is 17 residues. In nucleotides, the CDR3 is TGTGCCAGCTCACCACTACAGGGCGAGCGGGGGAGTTACGAGCAGTACTTC. Protein: CASSPLQGERGSYEQYF. Filled out from reference TRBV18 and TRBJ2-7, the complete variable domain reads NAGVMQNPRHLVRRRGQEARLRCSPMKGHSHVYWYRQLPEEGLKFMVYLQKENIIDESGMPKERFSAEFPKEGPSILRIQQVVRGDSAAYFCASSPLQGERGSYEQYFGPGTRLTVT.

The V call is TRBV28, the J call TRBJ1-1; a weak D match, TRBD1 (5 bases). Germline lookup yields CDR1 MDHEN and CDR2 SYDVKM. The CDR3 runs 14 residues. Between the trimmed V and J ends, which lost 7 bases and 4 bases, there was a span of 16 bases. Here the CDR3 reads CASIPSRGSTEAFF. The CDR3 DNA follows: TGTGCCAGCATCCCCTCAAGGGGTAGCACTGAAGCTTTCTTT.

The CDR3 DNA is TGTGCCAGCAGTTTCGGGTTGGGGGAGACCCAGTACTTC. Its protein product is CASSFGLGETQYF. The chain employs TRBV6-1 and TRBJ2-5, with unresolved D. Deletions cut 5 bases from V and 5 bases from J, with 12 bases between. The germline V gene has CDR1 MNHNS and CDR2 SASEGT. This CDR3 is built from 13 residues.

This chain connects TRBV10-3 to TRBJ1-2; a weak D match, TRBD1 (6 bases). Trimming took off 0 bases at V and 8 bases at J, with 13 bases between the two ends. CDR3 length: 14 amino acids. CDR1 is ENHRY, CDR2 SYGVKD, per germline. The CDR3 DNA is TGTGCCATCAGTGAGTCTAACAGGGATAAAGGCTACACCTTC. Its translation is CAISESNRDKGYTF.